This T cell receptor beta chain was sequenced for a study of OX40 agonist ivuxolimab in advanced cancers. Across the study: The patients' treatment was ivuxolimab, an agonistic anti-OX40 (CD134) antibody. Patients were dosed intravenously with ivuxolimab at 0.01 to 10 mg/kg every 2 weeks. One hepatocellular carcinoma and two cutaneous melanoma patients partially responded. Findings and caveats of the study: Mean expanded clone counts were higher in CD8+ than CD4+ T cells.

Assay: immunoSEQ multiplex PCR; the TCRdb copy retains only in-frame clones and omits some. The data hold some 62,000 clones, with about 92% observed a single time. The CDR3 covers 15 residues. Trimming at V came to 3 bases and at J to 0 bases, leaving 2 bases not matched to a gene. Per germline, CDR1 KGHSH and CDR2 LQKENI. On this clone itself: Its antigen is not identified.

The sequencing here drew on CD4+ or CD8+ T cells sorted from blood, taken in a trial of the OX40 agonist ivuxolimab. This chain joins TRBV18 and TRBJ2-1; TRBD1 aligns across 7 bases. This sequence was found in an adult with an advanced solid tumor such as melanoma, head and neck, liver or kidney cancer. CDR3 region: CASSPQGVSYNEQFF. CDR3 nucleotide sequence: TGTGCCAGCTCACCTCAGGGGGTCTCCTACAATGAGCAGTTCTTC.